This entry lists 22 T cell receptor beta chains sequenced from one sample in a study of identical twins. TCRdb redid the calling of the 5' RACE reads with MiXCR, one entry per CDR3 protein. Of 1,800,000 or so distinct CDR3 sequences in the sample, more than 30% were seen once. Sequencing used cord blood. The receptors were gathered from a newborn girl in good health.

Ten or more counts support this clonotype. The chain has TRBV12-3 or TRBV12-4 and TRBJ2-7, with unresolved D. V shed 3 bases and J shed 2 bases, with 8 bases lying between them. There are 13 residues in the CDR3. CDR3: CASSFDPAYEQYF. CDR3 sequence (DNA): TGTGCCAGCAGTTTCGACCCCGCCTACGAGCAGTACTTC.

This clonotype was counted only a few times. The chain links TRBV12-5 to TRBJ2-7; weak D call: TRBD2 (5 bases). This CDR3 region has 17 residues. The V end was cut by 4 bases, the J end by 0 bases, with 19 bases between. The germline CDR1 and CDR2 sequences are LGHNT and FRNRAP. The CDR3 loop reads CASGSKPTPSPSYEQYF. The CDR3 DNA follows: TGTGCTAGTGGTTCCAAACCCACTCCTAGCCCCTCCTACGAGCAGTACTTC.

The chain links TRBV27 to TRBJ2-7; D might be TRBD2 (6 bases). Between the trimmed V and J ends, which lost 0 bases and 0 bases, there was a span of 6 bases. The CDR3 has 14 amino acids. Germline CDR1 is MNHEY and CDR2 is SMNVEV (reference sequence). CDR3 loop: CASSLSTSSYEQYF. The CDR3 DNA is TGTGCCAGCAGTTTATCGACTAGCTCCTACGAGCAGTACTTC.

The chain combines TRBV4-1 with TRBJ1-2, with 8 bases identical to TRBD1. J gave up 3 bases and V 1 base, and 7 bases lay outside the gene matches. The CDR3 has 16 amino acids. Germline loops: CDR1 MGHRA, CDR2 YSYEKL. DNA of the CDR3: TGCGCCAGCAGCCAAGCCCCGGGACAGGCTGACTATGGCTACACCTTC. Encoded protein: CASSQAPGQADYGYTF.

This clonotype was counted only a few times. The chain has TRBV20-1 and TRBJ2-2, with 7 bases matching TRBD2. The V and J ends lost 1 base and 3 bases, in that order; junction bases with no gene match: 5. The CDR3 length is 15 residues. CDR1 and CDR2 (germline): DFQATT, SNEGSKA (reference sequence). CDR3 region: CSARGPTSDTGELFF. The DNA of the CDR3 is TGCAGTGCTAGAGGTCCCACTAGCGACACCGGGGAGCTGTTTTTT.

This clonotype appeared many times. V and J are TRBV29-1 and TRBJ1-2; D is uncertain. V lost 7 bases, J lost 2 bases, and 8 bases lay in between. This CDR3 comprises 11 residues. Germline V gives CDR1 SQVTM, CDR2 ANQGSEA. The CDR3 bases are TGCAGCGCAACCAGGAACTATGGCTACACCTTC. Protein: CSATRNYGYTF. Combining the CDR3 with reference TRBV29-1 and TRBJ1-2 gives the whole variable domain SAVISQKPSRDICQRGTSLTIQCQVDSQVTMMFWYRQQPGQSLTLIATANQGSEATYESGFVIDKFPISRPNLTFSTLTVSNMSPEDSSIYLCSATRNYGYTFGSGTRLTVV.

V is TRBV5-6 and J is TRBJ1-5; D is unclear. With 0 bases removed from V and 3 bases from J, the gap between germline ends came to 10 bases. The CDR3 spans 15 residues. The germline V gene has CDR1 SGHDT and CDR2 YYEEEE. The CDR3 region is CASSLGPVYNQPQHF. CDR3 nucleotide sequence: TGTGCCAGCAGCTTGGGGCCAGTTTACAATCAGCCCCAGCATTTT.

This clonotype occurred once. The V call is TRBV5-1, the J call TRBJ1-1; tentative D call: TRBD1 (6 bases). The germline CDR1 and CDR2 sequences are SGHRS and YFSETQ. The CDR3 runs to 14 residues. Trimming removed 5 bases from V and 5 bases from J, with 16 bases in between. CDR3 sequence: CASREGRGTTEAFF. The CDR3 DNA sequence: TGCGCCAGCAGGGAAGGACGGGGGACAACTGAAGCTTTCTTT.

This chain uses TRBV10-2 with TRBJ2-1; no clear D gene. V lost 1 base to trimming and J lost 15 bases, with 10 bases between them. CDR1 is WSHSY, CDR2 SAAADI, per germline. The length of the CDR3 is 11 residues. The CDR3 loop reads CASSEWSLTFF. The CDR3 DNA reads TGCGCCAGCAGTGAGTGGAGTCTCACGTTCTTC.

In this sample, this clonotype turned up many times. CDR3 bases: TGTGCCAGCAGCTTAGTTGAGGAGACCCAGTACTTC. Its protein product is CASSLVEETQYF. V and J are TRBV11-2 and TRBJ2-5; no firm D call. Germline V gene sequence: CDR1 SGHAT, CDR2 FQNNGV. V shed 1 base and J shed 5 bases, with 5 bases lying between them. The length of the CDR3 is 12 residues.

The chain employs TRBV6-5 and TRBJ2-5; 11 bases map to TRBD1. J lost 11 bases, V lost 0 bases, and 11 bases had no gene match. This CDR3 is 16 amino acids long. Germline CDR1 is MNHEY and CDR2 is SVGAGI. This CDR3 reads CASSYSGTGGYNEQYF. Here the CDR3 DNA reads TGTGCCAGCAGTTACTCCGGGACAGGGGGGTACAATGAGCAGTACTTC.

V is TRBV2 and J is TRBJ2-1; 7 bases match TRBD1. J lost 0 bases, V lost 5 bases, and 7 bases had no gene match. CDR1 is SNHLY, CDR2 FYNNEI, per germline. The CDR3 is 16 amino acids. The CDR3 DNA reads TGTGCCAGCAGTAAACGACCAGGGGGCTCCTACAATGAGCAGTTCTTC. It specifies CASSKRPGGSYNEQFF.

The table lists this clonotype with a few counts. V and J are TRBV29-1 and TRBJ2-7; 9 nucleotides line up with TRBD2. This CDR3 contains 17 residues. Germline assignment: CDR1 SQVTM and CDR2 ANQGSEA. With V trimmed by 4 bases and J by 4 bases, 17 bases remained unmatched. The CDR3 loop is CSVVVTLRGGAPYEQYF. CDR3 DNA: TGCAGCGTTGTGGTCACCTTGCGGGGGGGTGCCCCTTACGAGCAGTACTTC.

The chain employs TRBV12-3 or TRBV12-4 and TRBJ1-4; D not resolved. The V and J ends lost 4 bases and 8 bases respectively, with 14 bases between them. The CDR3 runs to 14 residues. Here the CDR3 DNA reads TGTGCCAGCAGTTGGGCCCCAAGTGGGGAAAAACTGTTTTTT. Protein: CASSWAPSGEKLFF.

This clonotype occurred a few times. The chain has TRBV28 and TRBJ2-3; D possibly corresponds to TRBD1 (5 bases). V was clipped by 3 bases and J by 1 base, with 11 bases between them. This CDR3 comprises 15 residues. Germline V CDR1 and CDR2: MDHEN, SYDVKM. CDR3 residues: CASSFCRVGTDTQYF. The CDR3 coding sequence is TGTGCCAGCAGTTTCTGCAGGGTGGGCACAGATACGCAGTATTTT.

V is TRBV3-1 and J is TRBJ1-1; tentatively, D is TRBD1 (5 bases). V was pared by 4 bases and J by 11 bases, with 23 bases between. Per the germline V gene, CDR1 is LGHDT and CDR2 is YNNKEL (reference sequence). The CDR3 runs to 15 residues. The CDR3 is CASSPTRDPFSVAFF. DNA for the CDR3: TGTGCCAGCAGCCCCACCCGGGACCCCTTCTCCGTCGCTTTCTTT.

Only a few counts were recorded for this clonotype. The V and J genes are TRBV7-2 and TRBJ2-7; D gene uncertain. V gave up 5 bases and J gave up 3 bases, with 11 bases separating them. The germline V gene has CDR1 SGHTA and CDR2 FQGNSA. The CDR3 contains 13 residues. CDR3 in amino acids: CASSRGRLYEQYF. CDR3 sequence (DNA): TGTGCCAGCAGCCGAGGACGCCTCTACGAGCAGTACTTC.

The chain has TRBV10-3 and TRBJ2-3, with D unclear. The germline CDR1 and CDR2 sequences are ENHRY and SYGVKD. Trimming stripped 0 bases from V and 6 bases from J, with 25 bases between. This CDR3 region has 19 residues. Here the CDR3 DNA reads TGTGCCATCAGTGAGTCTCGGCGTTATTTAGCCCCAGCCGCGGATACGCAGTATTTT. Protein: CAISESRRYLAPAADTQYF.

With regard to this clonotype: This may arise from a read error, as a much more abundant clone is one base away. The V gene is TRBV5-1, the J gene TRBJ2-5; 7 bases are shared with TRBD1. V lost 4 bases, J lost 11 bases, and 14 bases stayed unmatched. The CDR3 has 14 amino acids. CDR1 and CDR2 (germline): SGHRS, YFSETQ. CDR3 sequence reads: CASSTGDPYNEQYF. For the CDR3, the DNA is TGCGCCAGCAGCACAGGGGACCCCTACAATGAGCAGTACTTC.

This clonotype was recorded at least ten times. The V call is TRBV2, the J call TRBJ2-7; a possible D gene is TRBD1 (5 bases). The CDR3 covers 15 residues. CDR1 is SNHLY, CDR2 FYNNEI, per germline. V was shortened by 6 bases and J by 0 bases, with 15 bases between the two germline ends. Here the CDR3 reads CASRDQDSFSYEQYF. For the CDR3, the DNA is TGTGCCAGCAGAGATCAAGACAGTTTCTCCTACGAGCAGTACTTC.

The V and J genes are TRBV24-1 and TRBJ2-3; the D gene is possibly TRBD1 (6 bases). The CDR3 is made up of 14 amino acids. CDR1 and CDR2 (germline): KGHDR, SFDVKD. The ends were cut back, 4 bases at V and 1 base at J, with 8 bases in the middle. CDR3 nucleotide sequence: TGTGCCACCAGTGAGGGGGCGCGCACAGATACGCAGTATTTT. It is translated as CATSEGARTDTQYF.

The J gene is TRBJ2-3, the V gene TRBV6-1, with 15 positions matching TRBD2. The ends lost 5 bases at V and 5 bases at J; junction bases unmatched: 5. The length of the CDR3 is 16 residues. CDR1 MNHNS and CDR2 SASEGT come from the germline V gene. The CDR3 coding sequence is TGTGCCAGCAGTAGGACTAGCGGGAGGGCCCGAGATACGCAGTATTTT. Protein: CASSRTSGRARDTQYF.